These 28 T cell receptor beta chains were all obtained from the same sample, sequenced in a study of blood T cells in healthy people across ages. The use of a sample-barcoded 5' primer and a J-beta primer mix characterized a second PCR of roughly 7 to 11 cycles. TCRdb used MiXCR to reprocess the 5' RACE reads, holding one entry per CDR3 protein. The sample gives 1,500,000 or so distinct CDR3 sequences, 40% to 45% of which show up once; less than 5% is in the top ten. The source material was blood. These receptors were taken from a woman younger than 35 in good health.

The chain is built from TRBV14 and TRBJ1-3; D unclear. CDR3 length: 13 residues. The ends were cut back, 1 base at V and 8 bases at J, with 9 bases in the middle. Germline values: CDR1 SGHDN, CDR2 FVKESK. The CDR3 nucleotides are TGTGCCAGCAGCCAAGCGGGTGCCCACACCATATATTTT. This gives the protein CASSQAGAHTIYF.

The chain links TRBV28 to TRBJ2-3; D is undetermined. Trimming took off 4 bases at V and 6 bases at J, with 11 bases between the two ends. This CDR3 has 13 residues. Germline V gene lookup returns CDR1 MDHEN and CDR2 SYDVKM. The CDR3 loop is CASSYSPADTQYF. Here the CDR3 DNA reads TGTGCCAGCAGTTACTCGCCGGCCGATACGCAGTATTTT.

For the CDR3, the DNA is TGTGCCAGCAGCTTAGGATCAGCAGGGAAACAAGAGACCCAGTACTTC. Translated: CASSLGSAGKQETQYF. This sequence joins TRBV7-2 and TRBJ2-5; perhaps TRBD1 as D (5 bases). V was shortened by 1 base and J by 2 bases, with 14 bases between the two germline ends. CDR1 and CDR2 (germline): SGHTA, FQGNSA. This CDR3 is 16 amino acids long.

The rearrangement joins TRBV4-2 to TRBJ2-7; D is undetermined. The CDR3 is 14 amino acids. V lost 1 base and J lost 3, with 10 bases in between. Germline V gene lookup returns CDR1 LGHNA and CDR2 YNFKEQ. The CDR3, as DNA: TGTGCCAGCAGCCAAGGGTTAGGGTTCTACGAGCAGTACTTC. This sequence encodes CASSQGLGFYEQYF.

The chain combines TRBV6-2 or TRBV6-3 with TRBJ2-2; 9 nucleotides align to TRBD2. CDR3 size: 14 residues. The ends lost 7 bases at V and 7 bases at J; junction bases unmatched: 7. The germline CDR1 and CDR2 sequences are MNHEY and SVGEGT. CDR3 in amino acids: CASMSGRLSGELFF. The CDR3 region has the DNA TGTGCCAGCATGAGCGGGAGGCTCAGCGGGGAGCTGTTTTTT.

This clonotype was picked up a small number of times. The V gene is TRBV20-1, the J gene TRBJ2-1; 13 bases agree with TRBD2. The CDR3 consists of 14 residues. In germline, CDR1 is DFQATT, CDR2 SNEGSKA (reference sequence). V trimming: 5 bases; J trimming: 8 bases; junction bases outside the gene matches: 6. Written as DNA, the CDR3 is TGCAGTGCTGCAGGACTAGCGGGAGATCATGAGCAGTTCTTC. It encodes CSAAGLAGDHEQFF.

As for this clonotype: One junction end does not reproduce the germline sequence, and a read error may be involved. Here the CDR3 reads CAGSYAGTGYEQYF. The CDR3 region has the DNA TGTGCCGGCAGTTACGCCGGGACGGGCTACGAGCAGTACTTC. The J gene is TRBJ2-5, the V gene TRBV6-5, with D perhaps given as TRBD1 or TRBD2 (5 bases each). The J call may be faulty, since TRBJ2-7 better matches the DNA end. The length of the CDR3 is 14 residues. CDR1 is MNHEY, CDR2 SVGAGI, per germline.

This rearrangement joins TRBV4-2 to TRBJ2-1; D is unclear. The CDR3 extends over 16 amino acids. Trimming pared 1 base from V and 0 bases from J, leaving 10 bases between. Germline values: CDR1 LGHNA, CDR2 YNFKEQ. The DNA for the CDR3 is TGTGCCAGCAGCCAAGTCTCCACCAGCTCCTACAATGAGCAGTTCTTC. Translation gives CASSQVSTSSYNEQFF.

The table lists this clonotype with a few counts. The rearrangement uses TRBV5-6 and TRBJ1-1; D remains unclear. Germline CDR1 SGHDT, CDR2 YYEEEE. The length of the CDR3 is 14 residues. V was pared by 4 bases and J by 0 bases, with 10 bases between. The CDR3 sequence: CASSHRFMNTEAFF. The CDR3 DNA is TGTGCCAGCAGCCACAGATTTATGAACACTGAAGCTTTCTTT.

This clonotype was observed a few times. The V gene is TRBV20-1, the J gene TRBJ2-5; D possibly corresponds to TRBD1 (6 bases). V dropped 3 bases and J dropped 4 bases, with 15 bases sitting between them. The CDR3 runs to 14 residues. Germline CDR1 reads DFQATT; CDR2 reads SNEGSKA (reference sequence). The CDR3 region is CSASAPGQRETQYF. DNA of the CDR3: TGCAGTGCTAGTGCCCCGGGACAAAGAGAGACCCAGTACTTC.

The V gene is TRBV10-3, the J gene TRBJ2-5, with D perhaps TRBD1 (6 bases). The J call could be wrong; TRBJ2-7 is a better fit for the DNA end. Germline assignment: CDR1 ENHRY and CDR2 SYGVKD. The CDR3 consists of 14 residues. The CDR3 here is CAISDSYRAYEQYF. Written as DNA, the CDR3 is TGTGCCATCAGTGACTCTTACAGGGCCTACGAGCAGTACTTC.

This clonotype was seen many times. J is TRBJ2-1 and V is TRBV20-1, with 12 bases fitting TRBD2. The germline CDR1 and CDR2 sequences are DFQATT and SNEGSKA (reference sequence). J was trimmed by 1 base and V by 5 bases; bases with no gene match: 6. This CDR3 spans 16 amino acids. The CDR3 DNA reads as TGCAGTGCTCGACGACTAGCGGGAGTATCCTACAATGAGCAGTTCTTC. Protein product: CSARRLAGVSYNEQFF.

This chain joins TRBV20-1 and TRBJ1-3, with D unclear. Deletions cut 5 bases from V and 0 bases from J, with 11 bases between. CDR3 length equals 14 residues. Germline assignment: CDR1 DFQATT and CDR2 SNEGSKA (reference sequence). The CDR3 here is CSAWEGGSGNTIYF. The CDR3 DNA reads TGCAGTGCTTGGGAGGGCGGCTCTGGAAACACCATATATTTT.

This chain uses TRBV6-2 or TRBV6-3 with TRBJ2-7; D possibly corresponds to TRBD1 (7 bases). This CDR3 has 13 amino acids. Germline V gene lookup returns CDR1 MNHEY and CDR2 SVGEGT. The ends were cut back, 8 bases at V and 2 bases at J, with 13 bases in the middle. The CDR3 DNA follows: TGTGCCAGCGGAGGGACAGCCGCCTACGAGCAGTACTTC. Amino acids: CASGGTAAYEQYF.

Ten or more counts support this clonotype. This sequence joins TRBV20-1 and TRBJ2-5; 7 bases are a match to TRBD2. V shed 5 bases and J 4 bases; nucleotides not matched to a gene: 7. The CDR3 sequence is 13 residues long. CDR1 and CDR2 from the germline V gene are DFQATT and SNEGSKA (reference sequence). The CDR3 bases are TGCAGTGCTCTTACTAGCGTCGTAGAGACCCAGTACTTC. Translation gives CSALTSVVETQYF.

CDR3 loop: CASSLFAGNQETQYF. In DNA, the CDR3 is TGTGCCAGCAGTTTATTTGCGGGGAATCAAGAGACCCAGTACTTC. This chain joins TRBV27 and TRBJ2-5; the D gene is possibly TRBD2 (6 bases). CDR1 is MNHEY and CDR2 is SMNVEV in the germline V gene (reference sequence). The V end lost 1 base, the J end lost 2 bases, and 11 bases lay between the germline ends. The CDR3 contains 15 residues.

A single count supports this clonotype. The junction departs from the called germline gene at one end, perhaps through a read error. V usage is TRBV5-1 and J usage is TRBJ2-1, with D perhaps TRBD1 or TRBD2 (5 bases each). The V gene's germline CDR1 is SGHRS and CDR2 YFSETQ. CDR3 length: 15 amino acids. Here the CDR3 DNA reads TGCGCCAGCAGCTTGGAGTTAGGGGTGTTCGGGGAGCGGTTCTTC. This translates into CASSLELGVFGERFF. Complete variable domain (other parts from reference TRBV5-1 and TRBJ2-1): KAGVTQTPRYLIKTRGQQVTLSCSPISGHRSVSWYQQTPGQGLQFLFEYFSETQRNKGNFPGRFSGRQFSNSRSEMNVSTLELGDSALYLCASSLELGVFGERFFGPGTRLTVL.

This clonotype has a handful of counts. CDR3 loop: CASSSSNDRVNGYTF. CDR3 bases: TGTGCCAGCAGCTCGTCGAACGACAGGGTGAATGGCTACACCTTC. This chain links TRBV7-9 with TRBJ1-2, with 7 bases fitting TRBD1. This CDR3 comprises 15 residues. Germline-derived CDR1 and CDR2 are SEHNR and FQNEAQ (reference sequence). V lost 4 bases to trimming and J lost 6 bases; unmatched junction nucleotides: 11.

This clonotype was detected once. This sequence may be a read error, since a much larger clone differs from it by one base. The chain links TRBV28 to TRBJ2-7; 7 bases are a match to TRBD2. This CDR3 is 17 amino acids long. Looked up from germline, CDR1 is MDHEN and CDR2 is SYDVKM. This CDR3 reads CASSSPTGGRSSYVQYF. CDR3 sequence (DNA): TGTGCCAGCAGCTCCCCCACGGGGGGTCGGAGCTCCTACGTGCAGTACTTC.

The V gene is TRBV2, the J gene TRBJ2-1; no reliable D call. Trimming took off 3 bases at V and 9 bases at J, with 9 bases between the two ends. Looked up from germline, CDR1 is SNHLY and CDR2 is FYNNEI. The CDR3 extends over 12 amino acids. The DNA for the CDR3 is TGTGCCAGCAGTGATACCGGAGCTGAGCAGTTCTTC. It is translated as CASSDTGAEQFF.

This chain connects TRBV29-1 to TRBJ2-7, with D perhaps TRBD1 (5 bases). Germline V lookup: CDR1 SQVTM, CDR2 ANQGSEA. The CDR3 sequence is 14 residues long. V was pared by 5 bases and J by 4 bases, with 18 bases between. This CDR3 is CSVWQGTRVYEQYF. CDR3 nucleotide sequence: TGCAGCGTTTGGCAGGGAACTCGCGTATACGAGCAGTACTTC.

This clonotype appeared many times. This chain joins TRBV29-1 and TRBJ2-3; TRBD1 aligns across 9 bases. V shed 1 base, J shed 3 bases, and the junction held 5 bases outside the gene matches. The CDR3 totals 15 residues. Per germline, CDR1 SQVTM and CDR2 ANQGSEA. In nucleotides, the CDR3 is TGCAGCGTTGAAGGGGGACAGGGCAGGACAGATACGCAGTATTTT. This gives the protein CSVEGGQGRTDTQYF.

This clonotype turned up a few times. V is TRBV29-1 and J is TRBJ1-2, with TRBD1 matching over 9 bases. The germline CDR1 and CDR2 sequences are SQVTM and ANQGSEA. The CDR3 spans 14 residues. The ends lost 5 bases at V and 4 bases at J; junction bases unmatched: 8. CDR3 DNA: TGCAGCGTTAACAGGGGGCTTGGTGGCTATGGCTACACCTTC. Translation: CSVNRGLGGYGYTF.

The chain links TRBV3-1 to TRBJ2-7; 7 positions match TRBD2. CDR3 length equals 15 residues. Trimming at V came to 4 bases and at J to 7 bases, leaving 13 bases not matched to a gene. Looked up from germline, CDR1 is LGHDT and CDR2 is YNNKEL (reference sequence). The CDR3 spells CASSPGDYSYNEQYF. The CDR3 nucleotides read TGTGCCAGCAGCCCCGGGGACTACTCCTACAATGAGCAGTACTTC.

This clonotype was seen only a few times. The DNA for the CDR3 is TGTGCCAGCAGCTTTGAAGCTACCTCCTACGAGCAGTACTTC. It codes for CASSFEATSYEQYF. The chain has TRBV7-6 and TRBJ2-7; D is unclear. The CDR3 has 14 amino acids. Per germline, CDR1 SGHVS and CDR2 FNYEAQ. Trimming took off 3 bases at V and 0 bases at J, with 9 bases between the two ends. Combining the CDR3 with reference TRBV7-6 and TRBJ2-7 gives the whole variable domain GAGVSQSPRYKVTKRGQDVALRCDPISGHVSLYWYRQALGQGPEFLTYFNYEAQQDKSGLPNDRFSAERPEGSISTLTIQRTEQRDSAMYRCASSFEATSYEQYFGPGTRLTVT.

CDR3 region: CASSEGLWGAGSTEAFF. DNA of the CDR3: TGTGCCAGCAGCGAGGGATTGTGGGGGGCCGGGAGCACTGAAGCTTTCTTT. This sequence joins TRBV6-1 and TRBJ1-1; TRBD1 is a possible D gene (6 bases). Germline V gene data show CDR1 as MNHNS and CDR2 as SASEGT. The CDR3 extends over 17 amino acids. V lost 6 bases and J lost 4, with 24 bases in between.

This clonotype was seen a few times. V and J are TRBV6-1 and TRBJ2-1; D assignment may be TRBD1 or TRBD2 (6 bases each). Trimming left V 7 bases short and J 2 bases short, with 24 bases between. The germline V gene encodes CDR1 MNHNS and CDR2 SASEGT. This CDR3 is built from 18 residues. The CDR3 DNA sequence: TGTGCCAGCATCCCCTTACGGGGGCGCTTCCAACCCTACAATGAGCAGTTCTTC. Translation: CASIPLRGRFQPYNEQFF.

CDR3 nucleotide sequence: TGTGCCAGCAGTGATTCGGGGCCCTGGGCAGATACGCAGTATTTT. This translates into CASSDSGPWADTQYF. The chain combines TRBV25-1 with TRBJ2-3, with D tentatively TRBD1 or TRBD2 (5 bases each). Looked up from germline, CDR1 is MGHDK and CDR2 is SYGVNS. V lost 3 bases and J 4 bases, leaving 14 bases between the germline ends. This CDR3 is built from 15 residues.